The present T cell receptor (beta chain) was sequenced within a study of T cells in Graves' hyperthyroidism and ophthalmopathy. Study-wide results and caveats: Also found in blood were most expanded thyroid clonotypes above 0.001.

The CDR3 consists of 14 residues. The V segment lost 7 bases and the J segment 3 bases; nucleotides outside the gene matches: 9. Germline loops: CDR1 SEHNR, CDR2 FQNEAQ (reference sequence). Ophthalmopathy patients all had a Clinical Activity Score of at least 3, a NOSPECS grade of at least 4 and disease under 3 months old. The diagnostic basis comprised clinical symptoms, serum thyroxine and TRAb, thyroid ultrasound and orbital computed tomography. This clonotype showed up just a few times. What it binds is unknown. Authors of the study amplified TCR beta CDR3 regions from RNA transcripts. First-round RT-PCR of the TCR CDR3 relied on the HTBI primer set. TCRdb fed the multiplex PCR reads into MiXCR, producing one record per CDR3 protein. The table lists some 500,000 distinct CDR3 sequences, about 15% of them singletons, with about 29% in the top ten.

This receptor was taken from a woman aged 30 to 39 with Graves' ophthalmopathy. The V and J genes are TRBV7-9 and TRBJ2-7; 7 bases match TRBD2. The sample was blood. This CDR3 reads CASNWEGRNYEQYF. CDR3 DNA sequence: TGTGCCAGCAACTGGGAGGGCAGAAACTACGAGCAGTACTTC.